These 24 T cell receptor beta chains were all obtained from the same sample, sequenced in a study of Graves' ophthalmopathy and Graves' hyperthyroidism. Scientists amplified the TCR beta CDR3 regions from RNA transcripts. After a first-round RT-PCR with HTBI primers, a second-round multiplex PCR was run. TCRdb reprocessed the multiplex PCR reads via MiXCR and lists one record per CDR3 protein. The sample lists 300,000 or so distinct CDR3 sequences, about 17% occurring once. Source material: peripheral blood. These receptors all come from an adult man with Graves' ophthalmopathy.

This clonotype has ten or more counts. The chain combines TRBV7-8 with TRBJ2-5; D ambiguous. The CDR3 has 14 residues. From germline, CDR1 is SGHVS and CDR2 FQNEAQ. Trimming removed 4 bases from V and 6 bases from J, with 15 bases in between. CDR3 residues: CASSSPTWAKTQYF. Written as DNA, the CDR3 is TGTGCCAGCAGCTCTCCGACCTGGGCGAAGACCCAGTACTTC. The full variable domain, completed using reference TRBV7-8 and TRBJ2-5, is GAGVSQSPRYKVAKRGQDVALRCDPISGHVSLFWYQQALGQGPEFLTYFQNEAQLDKSGLPSDRFFAERPEGSVSTLKIQRTQQEDSAVYLCASSSPTWAKTQYFGPGTRLLVL.

This clonotype was counted many times. The gene calls are TRBV4-3 and TRBJ1-2, with a tentative D call TRBD1 (6 bases). The CDR3 runs 15 residues. Between the trimmed V and J ends, which lost 2 bases and 5 bases, there was a span of 15 bases. CDR1 is LGHNA, CDR2 YSLEER, per germline. The CDR3 DNA reads as TGCGCCAGCAGCCAACTACCGGGGGCCGATTATGGCTACACCTTC. This sequence encodes CASSQLPGADYGYTF.

The table lists this clonotype with a count of one. The chain joins TRBV5-1 to TRBJ2-5; unclear D gene. Deletions cut 1 base from V and 2 bases from J, with 9 bases between. CDR1 is SGHRS and CDR2 is YFSETQ in the germline V gene. CDR3 length: 14 amino acids. CDR3 sequence (DNA): TGCGCCAGCAGCTTGCGAGGACCACAAGAGACCCAGTACTTC. It is translated as CASSLRGPQETQYF. The variable domain in full, completed from reference TRBV5-1 and TRBJ2-5, reads KAGVTQTPRYLIKTRGQQVTLSCSPISGHRSVSWYQQTPGQGLQFLFEYFSETQRNKGNFPGRFSGRQFSNSRSEMNVSTLELGDSALYLCASSLRGPQETQYFGPGTRLLVL.

This chain links TRBV29-1 with TRBJ2-5; 9 bases are shared with TRBD1. V gave up 3 bases and J gave up 5 bases; unmatched junction bases: 7. Germline lookup yields CDR1 SQVTM and CDR2 ANQGSEA. This CDR3 is 14 amino acids long. This chain's CDR3 is CSVDGTGIRETQYF. CDR3 coding DNA: TGCAGCGTTGATGGGACAGGGATTCGTGAGACCCAGTACTTC.

This clonotype came up many times. The chain's CDR3 is CASSLAQENEQYF. CDR3 DNA sequence: TGTGCCAGCAGCTTAGCGCAGGAAAACGAGCAGTACTTC. This sequence joins TRBV7-9 and TRBJ2-7; the D is unclear. The CDR3 consists of 13 residues. The germline gives CDR1 SEHNR, CDR2 FQNEAQ (reference sequence). V gave up 0 bases and J gave up 5 bases, with 8 bases separating them.

This clonotype was seen ten or more times. The chain combines TRBV11-3 with TRBJ2-2; D is ambiguous. V was shortened by 3 bases and J by 2 bases, with 7 bases between the two germline ends. Germline V CDR1 and CDR2: SGHNT, YENEEA. CDR3 length: 14 amino acids. In nucleotides, the CDR3 is TGTGCCAGCAGCTTGAGCCATAACACCGGGGAGCTGTTTTTT. Encoded protein: CASSLSHNTGELFF. Variable domain in full (rest from reference TRBV11-3 and TRBJ2-2): EAGVVQSPRYKIIEKKQPVAFWCNPISGHNTLYWYLQNLGQGPELLIRYENEEAVDDSQLPKDRFSAERLKGVDSTLKIQPAELGDSAVYLCASSLSHNTGELFFGEGSRLTVL.

The chain uses TRBV20-1 and TRBJ2-7; TRBD1 matches 7 bases. Germline V CDR1 and CDR2: DFQATT, SNEGSKA (reference sequence). V lost 0 bases, J lost 3 bases, and 5 bases stayed unmatched. The CDR3 is made up of 14 amino acids. The CDR3 DNA reads TGCAGTGCTAGAGATGAGGGGGCGCGCTACGAGCAGTACTTC. Translation gives CSARDEGARYEQYF.

This clonotype was detected only a few times. The V call is TRBV30, the J call TRBJ1-1, with 7 nucleotides matching TRBD1. Germline values: CDR1 GTSNPN, CDR2 SVGIG (reference sequence). This CDR3 comprises 15 residues. V dropped 1 base and J dropped 7; count of bases not matched to a gene: 12. CDR3 bases: TGTGCCTGGAGTGCCGAATCAGGGGGATATGGTGAAGCTTTCTTT. This gives the protein CAWSAESGGYGEAFF. Based on the CDR3 plus reference TRBV30 and TRBJ1-1, the full variable domain is SQTIHQWPATLVQPVGSPLSLECTVEGTSNPNLYWYRQAAGRGLQLLFYSVGIGQISSEVPQNLSASRPQDRQFILSSKKLLLSDSGFYLCAWSAESGGYGEAFFGQGTRLTVV.

This clonotype was seen ten or more times. The chain joins TRBV12-3 or TRBV12-4 to TRBJ1-1; 9 positions match TRBD1. The CDR3 covers 15 residues. The ends lost 5 bases at V and 3 bases at J; junction bases unmatched: 7. The CDR3 region is CASSQGQGLDTEAFF. In DNA form, the CDR3 reads TGTGCCAGCAGTCAAGGACAGGGGCTGGACACTGAAGCTTTCTTT.

This clonotype was recorded many times. The CDR3 sequence is CASRPDYGYTF. Here the CDR3 DNA reads TGTGCCAGCCGGCCGGACTATGGCTACACCTTC. J is TRBJ1-2 and V is TRBV2; D unresolved. The CDR3 is 11 residues long. The germline CDR1 and CDR2 sequences are SNHLY and FYNNEI. V was shortened by 8 bases and J by 3 bases, with 7 bases between the two germline ends.

At least ten counts were recorded for this clonotype. V usage is TRBV12-3 or TRBV12-4 and J usage is TRBJ2-5; 11 bases are shared with TRBD1. The CDR3 runs 16 residues. V lost 5 bases and J lost 4; bases outside the gene matches: 9. In DNA form, the CDR3 reads TGTGCCAGCAGTACCTCCTCCGGGACAGGGGGAGAGACCCAGTACTTC. It is translated as CASSTSSGTGGETQYF.

This clonotype was found many times. The chain employs TRBV30 and TRBJ1-1; possibly TRBD1 for D (5 bases). Trimming shortened V by 8 bases and J by 1 base, and 8 bases separated the two germline ends. Germline assignment: CDR1 GTSNPN and CDR2 SVGIG (reference sequence). This CDR3 region has 11 residues. This chain's CDR3 is CAGGGNTEAFF. As DNA, the CDR3 is TGTGCCGGGGGGGGGAACACTGAAGCTTTCTTT.

This clonotype was recorded many times. CDR3 coding DNA: TGTGCCAGCACCGAGACAGGCTTCGGGAGCTACACCTTC. Residues: CASTETGFGSYTF. This chain joins TRBV6-1 and TRBJ1-2; tentatively, D is TRBD1 (6 bases). Per germline, CDR1 MNHNS and CDR2 SASEGT. This CDR3 has 13 residues. With 7 bases removed from V and 9 bases from J, the gap between germline ends came to 18 bases.

This clonotype was seen many times. A read error may produce the germline difference seen at one junction end. CDR3 sequence: CASSLTGLETQYF. In nucleotides, the CDR3 is TGTGCTAGCAGCTTGACAGGGTTGGAGACCCAGTACTTC. This chain joins TRBV7-7 and TRBJ2-5, with 7 nucleotides matching TRBD1. There are 13 residues in the CDR3. Germline V lookup: CDR1 SSHAT, CDR2 FNYEAQ (reference sequence).

This clonotype was counted ten times or more. This chain joins TRBV10-3 and TRBJ2-5; 8 bases map to TRBD2. Germline V CDR1 and CDR2: ENHRY, SYGVKD. The J segment lost 6 bases and the V segment lost 2 bases, leaving 8 bases of the junction unmatched. The CDR3 has 15 residues. For the CDR3, the DNA is TGTGCCATCAGTGAGATGGTAGCGGGGAAAAAGACCCAGTACTTC. The encoded protein is CAISEMVAGKKTQYF.

This clonotype was counted many times. V and J are TRBV5-1 and TRBJ1-1; weak D call: TRBD1 (6 bases). The V gene's germline CDR1 is SGHRS and CDR2 YFSETQ. The CDR3 is 15 residues long. The V and J ends lost 0 bases and 1 base respectively, with 10 bases between them. The CDR3 coding sequence is TGCGCCAGCAGCTTGGGTTACAGGGCGAACACTGAAGCTTTCTTT. It specifies CASSLGYRANTEAFF.

This clonotype was counted ten times or more. The rearrangement uses TRBV6-2 or TRBV6-3 and TRBJ1-5; TRBD1 matches 11 bases. V gave up 2 bases and J gave up 6 bases; unmatched junction bases: 9. The germline CDR1 and CDR2 sequences are MNHEY and SVGEGT. The CDR3 runs to 17 residues. Here the CDR3 DNA reads TGTGCCAGCAGTTACCGGCCCGGACAGGGGGCTTCTCAGCCCCAGCATTTT. Translated: CASSYRPGQGASQPQHF.

This clonotype was seen ten or more times. DNA of the CDR3: TGTGCCTGGAGACCGGGACAGGGATGGGGGGAGCAGTACTTC. Its translation is CAWRPGQGWGEQYF. The rearrangement links TRBV30 to TRBJ2-7, with 9 bases lining up with TRBD1. J was trimmed by 7 bases and V by 3 bases; bases with no gene match: 10. The CDR3 is 14 amino acids. CDR1 is GTSNPN, CDR2 SVGIG, per germline (reference sequence).

This clonotype was seen at least ten times. V and J are TRBV6-5 and TRBJ2-5; 8 nucleotides align to TRBD2. This CDR3 spans 16 amino acids. Germline V gives CDR1 MNHEY, CDR2 SVGAGI. V gave up 2 bases and J gave up 5 bases; unmatched junction bases: 10. The CDR3 nucleotides are TGTGCCAGCAGTTACGAGAGCGGGGGAGGGAGGGAGACCCAGTACTTC. Protein sequence: CASSYESGGGRETQYF.

This clonotype was detected only a few times. The chain couples TRBV24-1 to TRBJ2-7, with D possibly being TRBD1 (6 bases). Germline CDR1 is KGHDR and CDR2 is SFDVKD. V was trimmed by 10 bases and J by 0 bases, leaving 12 bases between them. The CDR3 covers 13 residues. The CDR3 DNA reads TGTGCCACGAGCAGGGGTTCCTCCTACGAGCAGTACTTC. This gives the protein CATSRGSSYEQYF.

This clonotype was detected many times. The chain recombines TRBV11-1 with TRBJ2-7; the D gene is possibly TRBD1 (6 bases). CDR1 and CDR2 from the germline V gene are SGHAT and FQDESV (reference sequence). V lost 0 bases and J lost 4, with 16 bases in between. The CDR3 has 16 residues. The CDR3 DNA follows: TGTGCCAGCAGCTTAGCGCTTCCAGGGGCTGGGTACGAGCAGTACTTC. This sequence encodes CASSLALPGAGYEQYF.

In this sample, this clonotype turned up many times. The chain links TRBV6-1 to TRBJ1-3, with D hard to call. Trimming removed 6 bases from V and 9 bases from J, with 12 bases in between. The germline V gene has CDR1 MNHNS and CDR2 SASEGT. The CDR3 sequence is 12 residues long. CDR3 nucleotide sequence: TGTGCCAGCAGGCCAACCCGGGGCACCATATATTTT. This codes for CASRPTRGTIYF.

This clonotype was picked up many times. V and J are TRBV30 and TRBJ2-7, with 9 nucleotides matching TRBD2. Losses at the gene ends were 0 bases for V and 9 bases for J; bases not matched to a gene: 9. Germline-derived CDR1 and CDR2 are GTSNPN and SVGIG (reference sequence). This CDR3 is built from 14 residues. DNA for the CDR3: TGTGCCTGGAGTGTCGCGGGGGGGCCGACCCGGCAGTACTTC. It is translated as CAWSVAGGPTRQYF.

Many counts were recorded for this clonotype. The chain links TRBV27 to TRBJ2-7; TRBD1 is a possible D gene (6 bases). The V end was cut by 8 bases, the J end by 7 bases, with 24 bases between. Germline values: CDR1 MNHEY, CDR2 SMNVEV (reference sequence). This CDR3 has 15 amino acids. The CDR3 sequence: CASATIQGPSREQYF. The DNA of the CDR3 is TGTGCCAGCGCGACCATACAGGGCCCCAGCCGGGAGCAGTACTTC.